This TCR beta chain appears in the sequencing data of a study of T cells in Graves' hyperthyroidism and ophthalmopathy. V trimming: 1 base; J trimming: 2 bases; junction bases outside the gene matches: 5. The CDR3 spans 15 residues. Germline CDR1 SGHAT, CDR2 FQNNGV. In its sample, this clonotype was seen many times. Amplification yielded TCR beta CDR3 regions, with RNA transcripts as the source. The HTBI set primed first-round TCR CDR3 RT-PCR. A single record per CDR3 protein comes from TCRdb applying MiXCR to the multiplex PCR reads. Of about 640,000 distinct CDR3 sequences in the sample, about 20% were seen once.

This chain connects TRBV11-2 to TRBJ2-7; 7 bases align to TRBD2. The sequenced sample consisted of blood. The receptor was isolated from a man aged 25 to 45 with Graves' ophthalmopathy. The CDR3 spells CASSLGGRVTYEQYF. The CDR3 coding sequence is TGTGCCAGCAGCTTAGGCGGGAGAGTTACCTACGAGCAGTACTTC.